This T cell receptor (beta chain) was obtained from a study of T cells in localized non-small cell lung cancer. Study-level results: Among blood samples, higher T cell density accompanied longer overall survival. Adjacent lung had a median approximately 57 of the 100 largest tumor clones.

V lost 5 bases and J 7 bases, leaving 12 bases between the germline ends. CDR3 length equals 13 residues. Germline CDR1 reads SGHVS; CDR2 reads FNYEAQ. Details on this clone: The antigen is unknown.

Measured with immunoSEQ multiplex PCR; TCRdb has only the in-frame clones, and not every one. Of about 52,000 clones listed, around 87% are singletons. The V gene is TRBV7-6, the J gene TRBJ1-5; D is unresolved. The TCR comes from a female donor with stage II lung adenocarcinoma. Specimen: PBMCs, collected before any cancer treatment. The CDR3 DNA sequence: TGTGCCAGCAGCCTAGATCCGGGCCAGCCCCAGCATTTT. Its protein is CASSLDPGQPQHF. Variable domain in full (rest from reference TRBV7-6 and TRBJ1-5): GAGVSQSPRYKVTKRGQDVALRCDPISGHVSLYWYRQALGQGPEFLTYFNYEAQQDKSGLPNDRFSAERPEGSISTLTIQRTEQRDSAMYRCASSLDPGQPQHFGDGTRLSIL.